A single T cell receptor (beta chain) is shown here with its context. The data stem from a study of shared clonotypes between healthy human individuals. Background on the study: Two women and three men aged 18 to 49 made up the donors.

Healthy adults negative for HIV, lacking recent acute infections or vaccinations, served as donors. The data were produced by immunoSEQ multiplex PCR, yet TCRdb's version contains in-frame clones alone and is incomplete. The sample lists some 1.5 million clones; around 97% were seen once. The sample taken for sequencing was naive CD4+ T cells sorted from blood. Subset noted: CD45RA+ positively selected. This sequence was found in a young man in good health.

Here the CDR3 reads CASRRGPTNYGYTF. CDR3 DNA sequence: TGTGCCAGCAGGAGGGGCCCTACTAACTATGGCTACACCTTC. The chain joins TRBV28 to TRBJ1-2; D is perhaps TRBD1 (5 bases). Germline assignment: CDR1 MDHEN and CDR2 SYDVKM. The V end was cut by 6 bases, the J end by 0 bases, with 11 bases between. This CDR3 is built from 14 residues.